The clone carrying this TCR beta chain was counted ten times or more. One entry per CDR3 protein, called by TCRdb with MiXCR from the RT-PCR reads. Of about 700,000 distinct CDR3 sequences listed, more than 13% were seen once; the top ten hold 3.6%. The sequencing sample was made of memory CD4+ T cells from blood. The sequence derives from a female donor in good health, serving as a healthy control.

The CDR3 is CASSPMAGHMNTEAFF. The CDR3 DNA sequence: TGTGCCAGCTCACCAATGGCAGGCCACATGAACACTGAAGCTTTCTTT. The chain is built from TRBV18 and TRBJ1-1; D uncertain. The germline CDR1 and CDR2 sequences are KGHSH and LQKENI. This CDR3 is 16 amino acids long. V lost 2 bases, J lost 0 bases, and 13 bases lay in between.